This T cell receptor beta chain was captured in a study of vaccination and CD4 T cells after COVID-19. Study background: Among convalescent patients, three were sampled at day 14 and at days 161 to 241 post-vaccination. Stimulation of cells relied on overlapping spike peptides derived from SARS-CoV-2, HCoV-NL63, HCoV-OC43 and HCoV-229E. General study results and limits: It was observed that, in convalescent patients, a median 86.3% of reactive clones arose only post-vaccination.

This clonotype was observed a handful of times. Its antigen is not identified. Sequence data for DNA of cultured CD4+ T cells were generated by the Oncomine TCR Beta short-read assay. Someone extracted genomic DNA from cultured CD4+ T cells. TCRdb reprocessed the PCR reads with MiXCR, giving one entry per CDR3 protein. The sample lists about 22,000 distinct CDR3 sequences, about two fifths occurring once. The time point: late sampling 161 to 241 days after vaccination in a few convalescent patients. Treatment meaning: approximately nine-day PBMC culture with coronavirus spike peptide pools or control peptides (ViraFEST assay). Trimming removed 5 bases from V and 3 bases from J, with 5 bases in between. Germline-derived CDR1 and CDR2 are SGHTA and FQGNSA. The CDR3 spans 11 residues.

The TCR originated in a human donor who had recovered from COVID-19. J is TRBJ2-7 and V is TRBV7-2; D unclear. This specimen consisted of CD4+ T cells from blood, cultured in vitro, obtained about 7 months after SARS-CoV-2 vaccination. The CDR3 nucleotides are TGTGCCAGCAGCGGGTTCTACGAGCAGTACTTC. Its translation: CASSGFYEQYF.